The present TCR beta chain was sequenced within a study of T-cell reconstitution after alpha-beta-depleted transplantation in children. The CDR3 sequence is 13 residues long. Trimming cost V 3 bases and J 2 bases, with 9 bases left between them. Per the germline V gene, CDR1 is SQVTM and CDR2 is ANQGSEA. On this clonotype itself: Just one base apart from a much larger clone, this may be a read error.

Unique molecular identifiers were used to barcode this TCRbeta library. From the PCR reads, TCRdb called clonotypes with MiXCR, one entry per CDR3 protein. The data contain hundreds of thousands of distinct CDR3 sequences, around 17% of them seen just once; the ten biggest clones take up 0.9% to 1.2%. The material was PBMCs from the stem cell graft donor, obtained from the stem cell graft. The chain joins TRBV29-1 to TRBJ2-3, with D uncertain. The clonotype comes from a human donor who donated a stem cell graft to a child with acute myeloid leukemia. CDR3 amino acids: CSVDRGVTDTQYF. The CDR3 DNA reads TGCAGCGTTGATCGTGGGGTCACAGATACGCAGTATTTT.